The clone carrying this TCR beta chain was seen once. The entry originates in a study of CD8 T cells in Susac syndrome. The V end was cut by 4 bases, the J end by 6 bases, with 10 bases between. Germline CDR1 and CDR2: SGHAT and FQNNGV. The CDR3 contains 13 residues. Random hexamers were used to reverse transcribe an amount of about 0.45 to 1 ug RNA. TCRdb re-called the immunoSEQ multiplex PCR reads with MiXCR, one entry per CDR3 protein. Found here are approximately 120,000 distinct CDR3 sequences, just under 95% of them singletons; the top ten hold around 0.2%. The TCR was taken from a human donor with Susac syndrome. This chain connects TRBV11-2 to TRBJ1-5; TRBD1 might be the D (6 bases). The sample comprised CD8+ T cells from PBMCs. CDR3 sequence: CASSWGPGQPQHF. In DNA, the CDR3 is TGTGCCAGCAGCTGGGGGCCGGGTCAGCCCCAGCATTTT. The full variable domain, in which reference TRBV11-2 and TRBJ1-5 provide the parts outside the CDR3, is EAGVAQSPRYKIIEKRQSVAFWCNPISGHATLYWYQQILGQGPKLLIQFQNNGVVDDSQLPKDRFSAERLKGVDSTLKIQPAKLEDSAVYLCASSWGPGQPQHFGDGTRLSIL.